A selection of T cell receptor beta chains follows, all from one sample in a study of identical twins. TCRdb re-analysed the 5' RACE reads in MiXCR, keeping a single row per CDR3 protein. The sample gives hundreds of thousands of distinct CDR3 sequences, about 18% of which show up once; over 10% is in the top ten. This sample also belongs to another study, concerning T cells expressing NK-cell markers.

The sequenced material came from PBMCs. These TCRs come from a woman aged 18 to 35 in good health. The CDR3 runs from the conserved cysteine through the conserved F or W. D genes are given only for firm matches. A clone size is listed for some rows: how often the clone was seen (once, few, many), or a class if it is expanded.

D gene	V gene	clone size	J gene	CDR3 DNA	CDR3 protein
TRBD2	TRBV7-2	NA	TRBJ2-1	TGTGCCAGCAGCCACCCGGGAGGCAATGAGCAGTTCTTC	CASSHPGGNEQFF
NA	TRBV12-3/TRBV12-4	NA	TRBJ2-1	TGTGCCAGCAGGGGACCGGGGGCGTCTTTTTACAATGAGCAGTTCTTC	CASRGPGASFYNEQFF
NA	TRBV2	NA	TRBJ1-1	TGTGCCAGCAGAGCCGACAGGAACACTGAAGCTTTCTTT	CASRADRNTEAFF
TRBD1	TRBV5-1	few	TRBJ1-5	TGCGCCAGGCCCTACAGGGGGCAAAGTCAGCCCCAGCATTTT	CARPYRGQSQPQHF
NA	TRBV6-2/TRBV6-3	NA	TRBJ2-2	TGTGCCAGCAGTTACTCGACAGCCAGGACCGGGGAGCTGTTTTTT	CASSYSTARTGELFF
NA	TRBV29-1	NA	TRBJ2-2	TGCAGCGTTATCCTCGCGGGGAAGAGGGTCGGGGAGCTGTTTTTT	CSVILAGKRVGELFF
NA	TRBV5-1	few	TRBJ2-1	TGCGCCAGCAGCTTGGTACAAAGCGCCGACAATGAGCAGTTCTTC	CASSLVQSADNEQFF
NA	TRBV3-1	few	TRBJ1-1	TGTGCCAGCAGTCCGACCACAGGGAACACTGAAGCTTTCTTT	CASSPTTGNTEAFF
NA	TRBV7-2	few	TRBJ1-1	TGTGCCAGCAGTCGTCAGGGATTTACCACTGAAGCTTTCTTT	CASSRQGFTTEAFF
NA	TRBV10-3	NA	TRBJ2-5	TGTGCCATCAGTGAGACAGAGACCCAGTACTTC	CAISETETQYF
TRBD1	TRBV7-9	many	TRBJ1-6	TGTGCCAGCAGCCTCGGAGGGACAGCATTGAATTCACCCCTCCACTTT	CASSLGGTALNSPLHF
TRBD2	TRBV4-3	NA	TRBJ2-7	TGCGCCAGCAGCCAAGATTTCTTCTACGAACTAGCGGGACGTAGGTACGAGCAGTACTTC	CASSQDFFYELAGRRYEQYF
NA	TRBV2	NA	TRBJ1-3	TGTGCCGTGCCGGTGGGGGCCGGAATCCGCTCTGGAAACACCATATATTTT	CAVPVGAGIRSGNTIYF
TRBD1	TRBV6-1	few	TRBJ1-6	TGTGCCAGCGGTCCGACAGGGGTTTATAATTCACCCCTCCACTTT	CASGPTGVYNSPLHF
NA	TRBV4-3	NA	TRBJ2-7	TGCGCCAGCAGCCAAGAATGGGATTCGGCCTCCTACGAGCAGTACTTC	CASSQEWDSASYEQYF
NA	TRBV7-8	once	TRBJ2-5	TGTGCCAGCAGCGCGACCCGAGGAGAGACCCAGTACTTC	CASSATRGETQYF
NA	TRBV7-6	few	TRBJ1-5	TGTGCCAGCAGTCCGGGGGGGCCGGAGGGTCAGCCCCAGCATTTT	CASSPGGPEGQPQHF
TRBD2	TRBV10-2	NA	TRBJ2-1	TGCGCCAGTGAGAGTAGACTAGCGAGCTCCTACAATGAGCAGTTCTTC	CASESRLASSYNEQFF
NA	TRBV4-3	NA	TRBJ2-3	TGCGCCAGCAGCCAAGACAAGGGGGGAAAGATTACAGATACGCAGTATTTT	CASSQDKGGKITDTQYF
TRBD2	TRBV6-1	few	TRBJ2-1	TGTGCCAGCAGTAGCCCCAAATTTATACTAGCGGGGGCCAATGAGCAGTTCTTC	CASSSPKFILAGANEQFF
NA	TRBV9	few	TRBJ2-1	TGTGCCAGCAGCGTAGAGGCGGGTTCCTACAATGAGCAGTTCTTC	CASSVEAGSYNEQFF
NA	TRBV29-1	few	TRBJ1-1	TGCAGCGTTGTTGGAGGGTACAGCACTGAAGCTTTCTTT	CSVVGGYSTEAFF
TRBD1	TRBV14	few	TRBJ2-6	TGTGCCAGCAGCCGCCCAGGGACAGCTGGGGCCAACGTCCTGACTTTC	CASSRPGTAGANVLTF
NA	TRBV20-1	few	TRBJ2-1	TGCAGTGCTGTACATGGGGAGTGGAATGAGCAGTTCTTC	CSAVHGEWNEQFF
NA	TRBV29-1	NA	TRBJ2-3	TGCAGCGTTTATGGGGACCCTTTTAGCACAGATACGCAGTATTTT	CSVYGDPFSTDTQYF
NA	TRBV20-1	NA	TRBJ2-7	TGCAGTGCTAGAGACTGGGTTGTGGACGAGCAGTACTTC	CSARDWVVDEQYF
TRBD2	TRBV20-1	NA	TRBJ2-5	TGCAGTGCTATCCCTAGCGGAGGTAGAGCCCAGTACTTC	CSAIPSGGRAQYF
NA	TRBV7-9	NA	TRBJ2-7	TGTGCCGCCCAGGACTGGAACGAAGTTTCCTACGAGCAGTACTTC	CAAQDWNEVSYEQYF
NA	TRBV7-8	NA	TRBJ2-1	TGTGCCAGCAGCTTGACGGGGGCGAGACGGAACAATGAGCAGTTCTTC	CASSLTGARRNNEQFF
NA	TRBV9	NA	TRBJ2-3	TGTGCCAGCAGCGTAGCCGGGAGAACGAGGTCCGATACGCAGTATTTT	CASSVAGRTRSDTQYF
TRBD1	TRBV20-1	NA	TRBJ1-2	TGCAGTGCTAGAGATTCGGCAGGGGGTTTCTATGGCTACACCTTC	CSARDSAGGFYGYTF
TRBD2	TRBV12-3/TRBV12-4	many	TRBJ2-1	TGTGCCAGCAGTGCCCGGGTTGCGGGAGGGAACCATGAGCAGTTCTTC	CASSARVAGGNHEQFF
TRBD2	TRBV12-3/TRBV12-4	NA	TRBJ2-7	TGTGCCAGCAGTACTAGCGGGGGGAATTACGAGCAGTACTTC	CASSTSGGNYEQYF
NA	TRBV5-6	NA	TRBJ2-7	TGTGCCAGCAGCCTGGACGGAATAGCCCGGGGGCAGTACTTC	CASSLDGIARGQYF
TRBD2	TRBV7-9	few	TRBJ2-1	TGTGCCAGCAGCTTCCGACTAGCGGGAGCCAATGAGCAGTTCTTC	CASSFRLAGANEQFF
NA	TRBV5-5	many	TRBJ1-1	TGTGCCAGCAGCTTGGTCTCGGGGGAGGCTGAAGCTTTCTTT	CASSLVSGEAEAFF
NA	TRBV9	few	TRBJ2-3	TGTGCCAGCAGCTCCTATAGCCGGAGCACAGATACGCAGTATTTT	CASSSYSRSTDTQYF
NA	TRBV6-1	few	TRBJ2-1	TGTGCCAGCAGGGGGGCGGGAGCCAATGAGCAGTTCTTC	CASRGAGANEQFF
TRBD2	TRBV11-3	few	TRBJ2-1	TGTGCCAGCAGCTGGACTAGCGGGAGTAATTATGAGCAGTTCTTC	CASSWTSGSNYEQFF
NA	TRBV20-1	NA	TRBJ1-2	TGCAGTGCTAGAGGGGCAGGGCCGGTGGACTATGGCTACACCTTC	CSARGAGPVDYGYTF
NA	TRBV20-1	many	TRBJ2-1	TGCAGTGCTGAACCCCATTACAATGAGCAGTTCTTC	CSAEPHYNEQFF
NA	TRBV11-2	few	TRBJ2-5	TGTGCCAGCAGCTTAGGGGGACCCCTCTCGGACCAGTACTTC	CASSLGGPLSDQYF